One T cell receptor (beta chain) is described in this entry. The antigen is unknown. TCRdb keeps only in-frame clones here, not all; method: immunoSEQ multiplex PCR. The table lists around 110,000 clones, 90% of them singletons, with approximately 8% in the top ten. The data stem from a study of T cell responses to AZD1222 COVID-19 vaccine. Findings of the study overall: Baseline antibody screening turned up just a handful of seropositive AZD1222 recipients. Repertoires were obtained only post-peak T cell response.

Sequences were derived from peripheral blood, sampled 28 days after the second AZD1222 dose. This sequence originates from an adult who received the AZD1222 COVID-19 vaccine.

Here the CDR3 DNA reads TGCAGCCTAGGGTCGATCTATGGCTACACCTTC. Protein sequence: CSLGSIYGYTF. This chain links TRBV20-1 with TRBJ1-2, with unresolved D. Germline loops: CDR1 DFQATT, CDR2 SNEGSKA (reference sequence). This CDR3 region has 11 residues.